The next 5 T cell receptor beta chains were all read from a single sample in a study of blood T cells in healthy people across ages. Primers used in a second PCR of roughly 7 to 12 cycles were a sample-barcoded 5' primer and a J-beta primer mix. TCRdb analysed the 5' RACE reads with MiXCR anew, one entry per CDR3 protein. The sample has approximately 1,000,000 distinct CDR3 sequences, 35% to 45% seen once. The material sequenced was blood. These receptor sequences come from a young man in good health.

This clonotype showed up just once. V gene TRBV7-8 combines with J gene TRBJ2-2; 11 bases fit TRBD2. Germline CDR1 is SGHVS and CDR2 is FQNEAQ. The CDR3 is 15 amino acids. J gave up 6 bases and V 10 bases, and 10 bases lay outside the gene matches. CDR3 DNA: TGTGCCACGGAGATCCTAGCGGGGGGCGCCGGGGAGCTGTTTTTT. Its translation: CATEILAGGAGELFF.

The CDR3 sequence: CSTEGGGWWGQETQYF. The DNA of the CDR3 is TGCAGCACTGAAGGAGGGGGGTGGTGGGGACAAGAGACCCAGTACTTC. This chain connects TRBV29-1 to TRBJ2-5, with D perhaps being TRBD1 or TRBD2 (6 bases each). The CDR3 contains 16 residues. CDR1 is SQVTM, CDR2 ANQGSEA, per germline. Deletions cut 8 bases from V and 2 bases from J, with 24 bases between.

The chain recombines TRBV4-1 with TRBJ2-3, with a weak D call TRBD2 (6 bases). The CDR3 is 21 amino acids. Germline CDR1 and CDR2: MGHRA and YSYEKL. Trimming took off 4 bases at V and 0 bases at J, with 29 bases between the two ends. In DNA form, the CDR3 reads TGCGCCAGCAGCCCTCCTCCCCGTGCCAGCGGGCGTGTAGATAGCACAGATACGCAGTATTTT. It is translated as CASSPPPRASGRVDSTDTQYF.

The V gene is TRBV11-1, the J gene TRBJ2-1; 8 nucleotides align to TRBD1. The end of the DNA is better explained by TRBJ2-7, so the J call may be wrong. This CDR3 region has 14 residues. CDR1 SGHAT and CDR2 FQDESV come from the germline V gene (reference sequence). The CDR3 protein is CASSVTTGDNEQYF. The CDR3 region has the DNA TGTGCCAGCAGCGTAACGACAGGGGACAATGAGCAGTACTTC.

This chain connects TRBV10-3 to TRBJ2-3, with D hard to call. The CDR3 runs 13 residues. V was cut by 4 bases and J by 5 bases, with 10 bases left in between. The germline CDR1 and CDR2 sequences are ENHRY and SYGVKD. CDR3 sequence (DNA): TGTGCCATCAGTGCTGGTCCAGGAGATACGCAGTATTTT. Protein: CAISAGPGDTQYF.